The next 28 T cell receptor beta chains were all read from a single sample in a study of cytomegalovirus exposure and HLA in healthy donors. PCR involved 60 Vbeta and 13 Jbeta primers. Method: immunoSEQ multiplex PCR; TCRdb's copy keeps in-frame clones and lacks some. The top ten hold 1.5% to 2.5% of the sample, which has roughly 100,000 clones, about 80% seen once. Sequences were obtained from PBMCs. The receptors were sampled from a man aged 35 to 55 in good health and CMV-seronegative.

The chain carries TRBV19 and TRBJ2-6, with a tentative D call TRBD2 (6 bases). The CDR3 totals 15 residues. Germline V gene data show CDR1 as LNHDA and CDR2 as SQIVND (reference sequence). With 5 bases removed from V and 0 bases from J, the gap between germline ends came to 8 bases. The CDR3 region is CASSFGSSGANVLTF. The CDR3 DNA reads TGTGCCAGTAGTTTCGGGAGCTCTGGGGCCAACGTCCTGACTTTC. Using reference TRBV19 and TRBJ2-6 for the parts outside the CDR3, the full variable domain is DGGITQSPKYLFRKEGQNVTLSCEQNLNHDAMYWYRQDPGQGLRLIYYSQIVNDFQKGDIAEGYSVSREKKESFPLTVTSAQKNPTAFYLCASSFGSSGANVLTFGAGSRLTVL.

DNA for the CDR3: TGCGCCAGCAGTCAATCGAGGAGGAGGTCCGAGCTTGGCTACACCTTC. As protein: CASSQSRRRSELGYTF. The chain couples TRBV23-1 to TRBJ1-2; no clear D. TRBV23-1 is an open reading frame whose function is uncertain. V was clipped by 0 bases and J by 7 bases, with 18 bases between them. The CDR3 contains 16 residues.

With regard to this clone: The CDR3 ends on some other residue instead of the conserved phenylalanine or tryptophan, so this is likely a read error. The genes are TRBV7-8 and TRBJ1-2, with 7 nucleotides matching TRBD1. The CDR3 runs to 15 residues. V shed 5 bases and J 2 bases; nucleotides not matched to a gene: 8. Germline V gene sequence: CDR1 SGHVS, CDR2 FQNEAQ. The CDR3 here is CASSHYRGRNYGYTL. CDR3 nucleotide sequence: TGTGCCAGCAGCCATTACAGGGGCAGAAACTATGGCTACACCCTC.

V gene TRBV19 combines with J gene TRBJ2-5; D uncertain. Germline CDR1 is LNHDA and CDR2 is SQIVND (reference sequence). Trimming removed 5 bases at V and 2 bases at J, with 15 bases between. CDR3 length: 15 residues. The chain's CDR3 is CASSPRRSTQETQYF. The CDR3 nucleotides read TGTGCCAGTAGTCCCCGGCGGAGTACTCAAGAGACCCAGTACTTC.

The chain recombines TRBV6-5 with TRBJ2-7, with TRBD1 matching over 8 bases. The CDR3 has 15 amino acids. The V and J ends lost 8 bases and 2 bases, in that order; junction bases with no gene match: 11. CDR1 and CDR2 from the germline V gene are MNHEY and SVGAGI. CDR3 protein: CASYTQGAYPYEQYF. The CDR3 DNA is TGTGCCAGCTATACCCAGGGGGCTTATCCCTACGAGCAGTACTTC.

The V call is TRBV5-5, the J call TRBJ1-5; the D gene is possibly TRBD1 (5 bases). Germline V gene data show CDR1 as SGHKS and CDR2 as YYEKEE (reference sequence). The CDR3 covers 14 residues. V was trimmed by 0 bases and J by 4 bases, leaving 8 bases between them. CDR3 bases: TGTGCCAGCAGCTTGGTCGGGGGTAATCAGCCCCAGCATTTT. It encodes CASSLVGGNQPQHF.

V and J are TRBV7-2 and TRBJ2-7; 12 bases map to TRBD2. This CDR3 has 15 residues. Looked up from germline, CDR1 is SGHTA and CDR2 is FQGNSA. Unmatched junction bases numbered 8, after V lost 5 bases and J lost 6 bases. Written as DNA, the CDR3 is TGTGCCAGCAGCCAAGGGCTAGCGGGAGGGCCCGAGCAGTACTTC. The encoded protein is CASSQGLAGGPEQYF.

The chain couples TRBV19 to TRBJ2-5; a weak D match, TRBD2 (7 bases). V lost 4 bases, J lost 5 bases, and 23 bases lay in between. Germline V gives CDR1 LNHDA, CDR2 SQIVND (reference sequence). The CDR3 length is 17 residues. CDR3 sequence: CASSTRGGRGRTETQYF. The CDR3 DNA is TGTGCCAGTAGTACTAGGGGGGGGCGAGGGAGGACGGAGACCCAGTACTTC.

This chain links TRBV7-2 with TRBJ1-1, with D uncertain. The CDR3 is made up of 13 amino acids. Trimming pared 8 bases from V and 3 bases from J, leaving 13 bases between. Germline V CDR1 and CDR2: SGHTA, FQGNSA. CDR3 in amino acids: CASGRPWDTEAFF. The CDR3 DNA sequence: TGTGCCAGCGGGAGACCCTGGGACACTGAAGCTTTCTTT.

J is TRBJ1-2 and V is TRBV28; 9 nucleotides agree with TRBD1. Unmatched junction bases numbered 7, after V lost 2 bases and J lost 6 bases. The CDR3 sequence is 15 residues long. The germline V gene encodes CDR1 MDHEN and CDR2 SYDVKM. For the CDR3, the DNA is TGTGCCAGCAGTTTAAGACCCGGGACAGGGAATGGCTACACCTTC. It yields the protein CASSLRPGTGNGYTF.

This chain uses TRBV9 with TRBJ1-4, with a possible D match to TRBD1 (6 bases). The CDR3 is made up of 17 amino acids. Germline V CDR1 and CDR2: SGDLS, YYNGEE. V was trimmed by 1 base and J by 1 base, leaving 14 bases between them. The CDR3, as DNA: TGTGCCAGCAGCGTAACCCCTCAGGGGATAACTAATGAAAAACTGTTTTTT. It translates to CASSVTPQGITNEKLFF.

The chain couples TRBV5-4 to TRBJ2-7, with D tentatively TRBD1 (5 bases). Trimming stripped 0 bases from V and 10 bases from J, with 14 bases between. CDR1 SGHNT and CDR2 YYREEE come from the germline V gene (reference sequence). CDR3 length equals 13 residues. CDR3 sequence: CASSLAGIGAQYF. CDR3 coding DNA: TGTGCCAGCAGCTTGGCTGGTATAGGGGCCCAGTACTTC. The full variable domain, in which reference TRBV5-4 and TRBJ2-7 provide the parts outside the CDR3, is ETGVTQSPTHLIKTRGQQVTLRCSSQSGHNTVSWYQQALGQGPQFIFQYYREEENGRGNFPPRFSGLQFPNYSSELNVNALELDDSALYLCASSLAGIGAQYFGPGTRLTVT.

The chain employs TRBV25-1 and TRBJ2-7; tentative D call: TRBD1 (5 bases). Trimming left V 4 bases short and J 5 bases short, with 21 bases between. This CDR3 is 16 amino acids long. Germline lookup yields CDR1 MGHDK and CDR2 SYGVNS. DNA of the CDR3: TGTGCCAGCAGTGGATACCCCCAGGGTCGGAACGACGAGCAGTACTTC. Translated: CASSGYPQGRNDEQYF.

CDR3 in amino acids: CASSQNRVGANQPQHF. DNA of the CDR3: TGTGCCAGCAGTCAAAACAGGGTTGGGGCCAATCAGCCCCAGCATTTT. The chain links TRBV27 to TRBJ1-5, with a tentative D call TRBD1 (6 bases). Germline V gives CDR1 MNHEY, CDR2 SMNVEV (reference sequence). There are 16 residues in the CDR3. Deletions cut 5 bases from V and 3 bases from J, with 17 bases between.

This rearrangement joins TRBV4-3 to TRBJ1-4; D possibly corresponds to TRBD1 (5 bases). This CDR3 contains 16 residues. V lost 1 base to trimming and J lost 5 bases, with 14 bases between them. Germline assignment: CDR1 LGHNA and CDR2 YSLEER. The CDR3 is CASSQVWGHANEKLFF. CDR3 DNA sequence: TGCGCCAGCAGCCAAGTCTGGGGCCACGCGAATGAAAAACTGTTTTTT.

V and J are TRBV6-6 and TRBJ1-2; 7 bases align to TRBD1. V shed 2 bases, J shed 6 bases, and the junction held 6 bases outside the gene matches. Germline CDR1 and CDR2: MNHNY and SVGAGI (reference sequence). The length of the CDR3 is 14 residues. This chain's CDR3 is CASSYTRQGDGYTF. Here the CDR3 DNA reads TGTGCCAGCAGTTACACCCGACAGGGAGATGGCTACACCTTC.

This clone came up a few times. The rearrangement uses TRBV19 and TRBJ2-7; 11 bases match TRBD2. Per the germline V gene, CDR1 is LNHDA and CDR2 is SQIVND (reference sequence). CDR3 length equals 15 residues. V lost 3 bases, J lost 4 bases, and 5 bases stayed unmatched. CDR3 coding DNA: TGTGCCAGTAGTATCCAGACTAGCGGGAAATACGAGCAGTACTTC. Translating it yields CASSIQTSGKYEQYF.

This sequence joins TRBV5-4 and TRBJ1-3, with D possibly TRBD1 on 5 matching bases. The CDR3 runs to 17 residues. The germline V gene encodes CDR1 SGHNT and CDR2 YYREEE (reference sequence). Trimming pared 4 bases from V and 2 bases from J, leaving 19 bases between. CDR3 DNA sequence: TGTGCCAGCAGCCTTGGGGCCAGCAGCGGGCCTGGAAACACCATATATTTT. This translates into CASSLGASSGPGNTIYF.

The chain carries TRBV28 and TRBJ2-1; 9 positions match TRBD1. The germline V gene has CDR1 MDHEN and CDR2 SYDVKM. This CDR3 comprises 14 residues. Trimming took 1 base from V and 8 from J; bases not matched to a gene: 3. CDR3 in DNA: TGTGCCAGCAGTTTATTAACAGGGGGCCATGAGCAGTTCTTC. Translating it yields CASSLLTGGHEQFF.

This sequence joins TRBV27 and TRBJ2-1; D is possibly TRBD2 (5 bases). The CDR3 extends over 15 amino acids. Germline V CDR1 and CDR2: MNHEY, SMNVEV (reference sequence). The germline V and J ends were trimmed by 1 base and 0 bases, with 7 bases remaining between them. Here the CDR3 reads CASSLLGSSYNEQFF. The CDR3 DNA reads TGTGCCAGCAGTTTATTAGGGAGCTCCTACAATGAGCAGTTCTTC.

This chain joins TRBV18 and TRBJ1-4; TRBD1 aligns across 8 bases. Germline lookup yields CDR1 KGHSH and CDR2 LQKENI. The CDR3 extends over 15 amino acids. Trimming cost V 1 base and J 8 bases; bases outside gene matches: 6. The CDR3 DNA follows: TGTGCCAGCTCACCACTTGGACAGGGTAAAGAAAAACTGTTTTTT. Its protein product is CASSPLGQGKEKLFF. Complete variable domain (other parts from reference TRBV18 and TRBJ1-4): NAGVMQNPRHLVRRRGQEARLRCSPMKGHSHVYWYRQLPEEGLKFMVYLQKENIIDESGMPKERFSAEFPKEGPSILRIQQVVRGDSAAYFCASSPLGQGKEKLFFGSGTQLSVL.

The genes are TRBV9 and TRBJ2-7, with TRBD1 matching 8 bases. The CDR3 runs to 15 residues. Germline CDR1 is SGDLS and CDR2 is YYNGEE. The ends lost 4 bases at V and 4 bases at J; junction bases unmatched: 10. In nucleotides, the CDR3 is TGTGCCAGCAGCCCATCGGCCGGACAGGGTTACGAGCAGTACTTC. This encodes CASSPSAGQGYEQYF.

In its sample, this clone was seen a few times. The V and J genes are TRBV5-1 and TRBJ2-7; possible D gene TRBD1, 5 bases. From germline, CDR1 is SGHRS and CDR2 YFSETQ. V lost 3 bases and J 0 bases, leaving 10 bases between the germline ends. The CDR3 spans 14 residues. CDR3 sequence reads: CASSSRQSSYEQYF. The CDR3 DNA is TGCGCCAGCAGCTCGAGACAGAGCTCCTACGAGCAGTACTTC.

The chain joins TRBV2 to TRBJ2-7, with TRBD1 identical over 10 bases. This CDR3 is 16 amino acids long. With V trimmed by 4 bases and J by 4 bases, 10 bases remained unmatched. CDR1 is SNHLY and CDR2 is FYNNEI in the germline V gene. The CDR3 DNA reads TGTGCCAGCAGTGTCAACCGGGACAGGGGAAAGTACGAGCAGTACTTC. Translation gives CASSVNRDRGKYEQYF.

The chain links TRBV4-1 to TRBJ2-1, with 12 bases that match TRBD2. The CDR3 has 17 residues. The ends lost 1 base at V and 7 bases at J; junction bases unmatched: 8. CDR1 and CDR2 from the germline V gene are MGHRA and YSYEKL. Here the CDR3 DNA reads TGCGCCAGCAGCCAAGGGGCGACTAGCGGGAGTCGGAATGAGCAGTTCTTC. The encoded protein is CASSQGATSGSRNEQFF.

V is TRBV5-4 and J is TRBJ1-6; 11 nucleotides align to TRBD1. In germline, CDR1 is SGHNT, CDR2 YYREEE (reference sequence). The CDR3 sequence is 18 residues long. With V trimmed by 3 bases and J by 0 bases, 5 bases remained unmatched. The CDR3: CASSSGQGASSYNSPLHF. For the CDR3, the DNA is TGTGCCAGCAGCTCAGGACAGGGGGCCAGCTCCTATAATTCACCCCTCCACTTT.

This chain's CDR3 is CASSLAGNSYEQYF. CDR3 in DNA: TGTGCCAGCAGTTTAGCGGGGAACTCCTACGAGCAGTACTTC. The chain joins TRBV27 to TRBJ2-7; D perhaps matches TRBD2 (6 bases). The CDR3 runs 14 residues. The germline CDR1 and CDR2 sequences are MNHEY and SMNVEV (reference sequence). The V end was cut by 2 bases, the J end by 0 bases, with 8 bases between.

The chain employs TRBV9 and TRBJ2-2, with 7 bases that match TRBD1. Germline CDR1 and CDR2: SGDLS and YYNGEE. The CDR3 is 14 residues long. J was trimmed by 7 bases and V by 4 bases; bases with no gene match: 7. The CDR3 DNA reads TGTGCCAGCAGCCCCCGACAGGGTATCGGGGAGCTGTTTTTT. Its protein is CASSPRQGIGELFF. Full variable domain (outside the CDR3, taken from reference TRBV9 and TRBJ2-2): DSGVTQTPKHLITATGQRVTLRCSPRSGDLSVYWYQQSLDQGLQFLIQYYNGEERAKGNILERFSAQQFPDLHSELNLSSLELGDSALYFCASSPRQGIGELFFGEGSRLTVL.